This T cell receptor beta chain comes out of a study of CD8+ T cells in alopecia areata (dated by TCRdb to 2016 to 2018). About the study as a whole: The treated patients took part in an open-label pilot trial in which moderate-to-severe alopecia areata was treated with oral tofacitinib at 5 to 10 mg twice daily. Tofacitinib was given for 6 to 18 months, followed by 6 months of follow-up off drug to assess delayed response and recurrence. For the treated patients, the SALT score, which quantifies what percentage of scalp surface area is affected, served as the measure of disease severity. The study used high-throughput TCRbeta sequencing to examine T cell clonal expansion in alopecia areata, in both the C3H/HeJ mouse model and human patients. On the human side, TCRbeta sequencing was run on scalp tissue and on sorted CD4+ and CD8+ peripheral blood T cells from healthy controls and from alopecia areata patients with either patchy or totalis/universalis disease. Patients on tofacitinib were biopsied at baseline and after 4 and 24 weeks of treatment, and several of the patients also had a later scalp biopsy. Scalp clonality was compared among normal scalp (n=4), patchy alopecia areata scalp (n=8), and alopecia totalis/universalis scalp (n=8). The RNA source kit depended on sample type: the PAXgene miRNA kit for fixed scalp, the miRNeasy kit for PBMCs, and the RNeasy kit for mouse skin. Amplification of TCRbeta CDR3 regions was done by immunoSEQ multiplex PCR using 35 Vbeta forward primers and 13 Jbeta reverse primers.

Here is what the overall study found, with its caveats: Tofacitinib significantly lowered scalp clonality and the number of expanded CD8+ clones among the top 100 scalp clones. Unlike mouse skin, which is dominated by gammadelta T cells, normal human skin has resident alphabeta T cells that are also sequenced, and this complicates analysis of the scalp TCR repertoire. Lesional scalp, especially in alopecia totalis/universalis, showed higher clonality and more expanded CD8+ clones than normal scalp, suggesting antigenic drive. During tofacitinib treatment, many expanded lesional clones remained in scalp and blood, and this persistence may partly explain relapse after treatment is stopped. TCR sequences shared between patients were less clear than in mice, possibly partly because of HLA diversity in the patient population. The treated cohort was small, with a single nonresponder, so links between baseline CD8+ expansion and response need larger studies.

The meaning of the sample's time point label: less than five weeks on oral tofacitinib. The intended sense of this specimen's treatment or condition label: oral pan-JAK inhibitor, 5-10 mg twice daily. From alopecia areata patients, peripheral blood was collected along with lesional scalp punch biopsies. After PBMCs were isolated by density centrifugation and stained for CD3, CD4 and CD8, a FACSAria was used to sort CD4+ and CD8+ T cells. As for this clone: It has no known antigen specificity. Nothing much larger sits one base from this clone, and base qualities are not available.

The method behind the library was the immunoSEQ multiplex PCR assay. RNA was extracted from all samples and reverse transcribed into cDNA as template for TCR sequencing. First-strand cDNA was synthesized with SuperScript III using a 2:1 mix of oligo-dT and random hexamers. Amplification bias was assessed with a synthetic immune receptor repertoire, and residual bias was removed computationally. In the paper's pipeline: Raw reads were preprocessed to remove errors, and CDR3 was defined according to IMGT conventions as the region from the conserved cysteine to phenylalanine. To get clonality, Shannon entropy was normalized by log2 of the number of productive unique TCRs and the result was subtracted from 1. Scalp TCRbeta sequences were cross-referenced with sorted blood CD4 and CD8 repertoires so that the CD4 or CD8 identity of scalp clones could be inferred. In TCRdb, the immuneACCESS table is reduced to in-frame sequences with V and J assigned. These tables do not hold every clone; where another copy was compared, an unresolved V gene accounts for under half, and the others remain unexplained. V, J and clone size are those of that table, while D and trimming were read from the DNA. Present in this sample are about 190,000 clones, approximately 56% of which were seen just once. The top ten clones comprise roughly 0.71% of the sample.

CDR1 and CDR2 are read off the germline V gene as SGHTA and FQGNSA. The CDR3 runs 16 amino acids, cysteine and phenylalanine included. Of the read, only the CDR3 DNA is kept; its 48 bases are in frame from base 1. V has 5 bases trimmed and J has 8 bases trimmed; junction bases matching no gene number 14. The rearranged chain carries TRBV7-2 and TRBJ2-5; 10 bases in the junction line up with TRBD2. The source is a human donor with alopecia areata. Sequencing used CD4+ T cells sorted from blood, obtained at week 4, from a patient treated with tofacitinib. The DNA is as follows: TGTGCCAGCAGCCAGGCAGCGGGAGGGCCCCTAGGAACCCAGTACTTC. Its protein product is CASSQAAGGPLGTQYF.